The present TCR beta chain was sequenced within a study of blood T cell repertoires in COVID-19. At the level of the study: Italy, Spain and the United States were the sources of the convalescent and acute COVID-19 samples. T cells, B-cell-depleted T cells, or PBMCs provided the cDNA or gDNA that served as material.

Trimming removed 1 base from V and 11 bases from J; junction bases left unmatched: 8. The germline gives CDR1 SGHDN, CDR2 FVKESK. CDR3 length: 15 amino acids. TCRdb's copy holds only in-frame clones and misses some; the assay was immunoSEQ multiplex PCR. This table has about 130,000 clones, approximately 77% appearing once. The V call is TRBV14, the J call TRBJ1-6, with TRBD1 matching 7 bases. This TCR was sampled from a man older than 75 with acute or convalescent COVID-19. Input material: peripheral blood. Written as DNA, the CDR3 is TGTGCCAGCAGCCAAGGGGGGCGCAGGGGGACACCCCTCCACTTT. Its protein product is CASSQGGRRGTPLHF.